A single TCR beta chain is shown here with its context. Its antigen is not identified. The sample belongs to a study of shared clonotypes between healthy human individuals. About the study: Used for every donor were three CD4 naive, three CD4 memory, two CD8 naive and one CD8 memory plate.

Study-level points and caveats: Donor clonotype sharing was expected to depend on sequencing depth. Generally, estimated richness proved larger in naive subsets than it did in memory subsets.

Germline V lookup: CDR1 KGHSH, CDR2 LQKENI. V lost 5 bases and J 7 bases, leaving 17 bases between the germline ends. The CDR3 is made up of 15 amino acids. Genomic DNA of each subset was evenly split across several immunoSEQ plates. Here immunoSEQ multiplex PCR was the method, and the copy in TCRdb shows in-frame clones only, minus some. The data show about 2.4 million clones, approximately 94% seen once. This sequence was found in a man between 18 and 29 years old in good health. Sample: naive CD4+ T cells sorted from blood. Subset meaning: CD45RA+ positively selected. V usage is TRBV18 and J usage is TRBJ1-4, with D possibly TRBD1 on 5 matching bases. The CDR3 loop is CASSWDTGLGEKLFF. Here the CDR3 DNA reads TGTGCCAGCTCATGGGATACAGGATTGGGTGAAAAACTGTTTTTT.